Following are 9 T cell receptor beta chains from one sample sequenced in a study of blood T cell repertoires in COVID-19. Only in-frame clones appear in the TCRdb table, and some are missing; sequencing was by immunoSEQ multiplex PCR. The data show approximately 150,000 clones, 75% to 90% seen once. The sample was peripheral blood. The receptors shown here come from a man in his fifties or sixties with active or convalescent COVID-19.

The V gene is TRBV6-5, the J gene TRBJ2-3, with 7 nucleotides matching TRBD1. The germline V gene encodes CDR1 MNHEY and CDR2 SVGAGI. The V segment lost 6 bases and the J segment 6 bases; nucleotides outside the gene matches: 9. The CDR3 sequence is 14 residues long. Here the CDR3 reads CASRDRVLTDTQYF. The CDR3 DNA is TGTGCCAGCAGAGACAGGGTTCTAACGGATACGCAGTATTTT.

The chain combines TRBV6-1 with TRBJ2-1; the match to TRBD2 covers 8 bases. The CDR3 covers 17 residues. The V gene's germline CDR1 is MNHNS and CDR2 SASEGT. The ends lost 0 bases at V and 3 bases at J; junction bases unmatched: 7. CDR3 DNA sequence: TGTGCCAGCAGTGAAGCCACTAGCGGCCTACACTACAATGAGCAGTTCTTC. Translated, it gives CASSEATSGLHYNEQFF.

The chain has TRBV7-2 and TRBJ1-5; 8 nucleotides line up with TRBD1. V was pared by 0 bases and J by 0 bases, with 7 bases of the junction left unmatched. Germline V lookup: CDR1 SGHTA, CDR2 FQGNSA. The CDR3 runs to 18 residues. As DNA, the CDR3 is TGTGCCAGCAGCTTAGCCGCCGGACAGGGTAATAGCAATCAGCCCCAGCATTTT. Protein: CASSLAAGQGNSNQPQHF. The full variable domain, its missing parts supplied by reference TRBV7-2 and TRBJ1-5, is GAGVSQSPSNKVTEKGKDVELRCDPISGHTALYWYRQSLGQGLEFLIYFQGNSAPDKSGLPSDRFSAERTGGSVSTLTIQRTQQEDSAVYLCASSLAAGQGNSNQPQHFGDGTRLSIL.

This clone was seen once. The V gene is TRBV7-9, the J gene TRBJ1-2; D is possibly TRBD1 (5 bases). This CDR3 is built from 16 residues. V was trimmed by 6 bases and J by 0 bases, leaving 17 bases between them. Germline CDR1 is SEHNR and CDR2 is FQNEAQ (reference sequence). The CDR3 protein is CASSNLDRLSNYGYTF. The CDR3 DNA reads TGTGCCAGCAGTAACCTTGACAGATTGTCTAACTATGGCTACACCTTC.

This chain joins TRBV5-1 and TRBJ2-3; TRBD2 agrees at 10 bases. The CDR3 has 14 amino acids. V lost 3 bases and J lost 3; bases outside the gene matches: 1. In germline, CDR1 is SGHRS, CDR2 YFSETQ. CDR3 in amino acids: CASSSTSGTDTQYF. DNA of the CDR3: TGCGCCAGCAGCTCGACTAGCGGGACAGATACGCAGTATTTT.

The CDR3 nucleotides read TGTGCCAGCAGTTACTCGACTGTCTTCGGGGAGCTGTTTTTT. It is translated as CASSYSTVFGELFF. The genes are TRBV6-5 and TRBJ2-2; no clear D gene. The V end was cut by 0 bases, the J end by 7 bases, with 9 bases between. The CDR3 sequence is 14 residues long. Per germline, CDR1 MNHEY and CDR2 SVGAGI.

This chain connects TRBV2 to TRBJ1-1; D call uncertain. The CDR3 is made up of 14 amino acids. Trimming left V 2 bases short and J 6 bases short, with 13 bases between. The germline V gene encodes CDR1 SNHLY and CDR2 FYNNEI. CDR3 nucleotide sequence: TGTGCCAGCAGTGAACGGGGTAGAATCGCTGAAGCTTTCTTT. Translated, it gives CASSERGRIAEAFF. The full variable domain, with the rest looked up from reference TRBV2 and TRBJ1-1, is EPEVTQTPSHQVTQMGQEVILRCVPISNHLYFYWYRQILGQKVEFLVSFYNNEISEKSEIFDDQFSVERPDGSNFTLKIRSTKLEDSAMYFCASSERGRIAEAFFGQGTRLTVV.

Only one count was recorded for this clone. The chain links TRBV2 to TRBJ2-7; 10 nucleotides match TRBD1. CDR1 is SNHLY and CDR2 is FYNNEI in the germline V gene. V lost 6 bases and J lost 8; bases outside the gene matches: 10. The CDR3 is 14 residues long. The CDR3, as DNA: TGTGCCAGCAGCGGACCGGGACAGGGGTTGCAGCAGTACTTC. It is translated as CASSGPGQGLQQYF.

This clone showed up just once. V is TRBV28 and J is TRBJ1-1; TRBD1 is a possible D gene (6 bases). V was cut by 2 bases and J by 6 bases, with 10 bases left in between. CDR1 and CDR2 (germline): MDHEN, SYDVKM. The length of the CDR3 is 13 residues. CDR3 DNA sequence: TGTGCCAGCAGTTTACAGGGGATAGCTGAAGCTTTCTTT. This sequence encodes CASSLQGIAEAFF.